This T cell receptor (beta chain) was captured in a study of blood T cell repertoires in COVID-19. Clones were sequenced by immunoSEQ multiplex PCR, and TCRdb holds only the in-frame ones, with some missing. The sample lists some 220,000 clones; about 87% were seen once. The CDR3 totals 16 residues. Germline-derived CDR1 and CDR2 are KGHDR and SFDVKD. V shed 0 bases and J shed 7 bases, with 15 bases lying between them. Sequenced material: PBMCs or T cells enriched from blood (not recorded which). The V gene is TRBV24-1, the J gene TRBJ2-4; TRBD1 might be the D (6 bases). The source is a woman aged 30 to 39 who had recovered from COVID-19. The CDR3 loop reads CATSDLRGSTENIQYF. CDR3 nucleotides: TGTGCCACCAGTGATTTGAGGGGGTCTACTGAGAACATTCAGTACTTC.